This TCR beta chain was profiled in a study of T cell responses to AZD1222 COVID-19 vaccine (dated by TCRdb to the early 2020s). As for the study more broadly: A total of approximately 240 trial participants underwent TCR sequencing, of whom 200 to 220 had received two doses of AZD1222 and around 26 had received two doses of the MenACWY control vaccine. Trial participants were enrolled by age into subgroups of 18-55, 56-69 and 70-plus years, and approximately 150, 30 and 60 TCR-sequenced participants, respectively, were included in these subgroups.

Turning to this clone: Its specific antigen is unknown. Base qualities are not recorded, but no much larger clone differs from it by a single base.

The CDR3 regions of human TCRbeta chains were subjected to immunosequencing. The published analysis was carried out like this. Repertoire TCRs were checked for matches against a reference library of SARS-CoV-2-specific TCRs that had been generated using the MIRA antigen-specificity platform. Breadth was defined as the fraction of unique TCRs that were SARS-CoV-2-associated, and depth was defined as the fraction of total T cells that were SARS-CoV-2-associated. Each spike-specific TCR was assigned to its reactive spike region and to a CD4 or CD8 class using the MIRA data. Log10-transformed breadth and depth values were compared by one-way ANOVA with Sidak's multiple comparisons tests. Entries here come from immuneACCESS through TCRdb and include only in-frame sequences with V and J called. Some clones fail to appear in such tables; in the studies checked, an unresolved V gene covers under half of the shortfall, and the cause of the remainder is unknown. That table supplies the V and J calls and clone size; D and trimming were determined from the DNA. Across this sample there are about 100,000 clones, with about 90% seen only once. Around 4.4% of the sample belongs to the ten largest clones.

This sample's time point label indicates: baseline before first vaccination. Interpreted using the paper, the treatment or condition label stands for: meningococcal conjugate vaccine given as trial control. Vaccinee samples were obtained from the UK trials COV001 and COV002, which included a single-blind randomized controlled phase 2/3 trial of AZD1222 (ChAdOx1 nCoV-19) in healthy adults. For TCRbeta chain sequencing, PBMC samples from trial participants were taken at day 0 and at day 28 after the second dose. Overall study outcomes, separate from this receptor: Because no day 14 peak-response samples were available, repertoires were characterized only after the peak T cell response. Conclusions about previously exposed vaccinees were limited because only six AZD1222 recipients were SARS-CoV-2 seropositive at baseline. In the small 56-69-year group, the increase in depth fell short of significance, most likely because of low power. Most participants were white British and females outnumbered males, and the authors suggested that clonal diversity may have been underestimated. The vaccine-associated CD4 TCRs covered the entire spike protein, and the dominant responses fell in regions 160-218 and 743-854. After two AZD1222 doses, both the breadth and the depth of spike-specific TCRs were significantly higher than at day 0 and than in MenACWY recipients. Reportedly, close to half of the unique spike-specific TCRs recognized epitopes lying outside the regions that are mutated in the B.1.351 and B.1.1.7 variants.

Specimen: peripheral blood, collected on day 0 of MenACWY control vaccination. The sequence was obtained from an adult in good health.

The CDR3 corresponds to CASSQDLSSYEQYF. Here is the DNA: TGTGCCAGCAGCCAGGACCTTAGCTCCTACGAGCAGTACTTC. The rearranged segments are TRBV2 and TRBJ2-7; the D gene remains uncertain. The germline V gene sets CDR1 to SNHLY and CDR2 to FYNNEI. V is pared back by 6 bases and J by 0 bases, with 12 bases lying between the germline termini. CDR3 length: 14 amino acids, cysteine to phenylalanine. CDR3 DNA only is kept here, 42 bases in frame from base 1.